This TCR beta chain was retrieved from a study of blood T cell repertoires in COVID-19. The method was immunoSEQ multiplex PCR; TCRdb's version includes in-frame clones alone and lacks a portion of them. The sample shows under 250,000 clones, roughly 80% of them seen only once. Per the germline V gene, CDR1 is MNHEY and CDR2 is SMNVEV (reference sequence). V was shortened by 3 bases and J by 4 bases, with 15 bases between the two germline ends. The CDR3 is 15 residues long. V and J are TRBV27 and TRBJ1-2; D not resolved. Material for sequencing was peripheral blood. The source of this sequence is a man older than 75 with acute or convalescent COVID-19. The CDR3 DNA reads TGTGCCAGCAGTTTTGAGAGGGCGCCGTTCTATGGCTACACCTTC. It specifies CASSFERAPFYGYTF.